This T cell receptor (beta chain) was observed in a study of T cell responses to AZD1222 COVID-19 vaccine. Whole-study findings and limits: The study found vaccine-associated CD4 TCRs spanning spike, dominant at 160-218 and 743-854. Nearly half of unique spike-specific TCRs reportedly avoided B.1.351 and B.1.1.7 mutated regions.

Here immunoSEQ multiplex PCR was the method, and the copy in TCRdb shows in-frame clones only, minus some. Seen here are fewer than 110,000 clones, 92% observed once, and the top ten hold under 9.5%. Analyses pooled second doses at about 4 or about 12 weeks. Germline V CDR1 and CDR2: SGHRS, YFSETQ. This CDR3 region has 17 residues. V trimming: 3 bases; J trimming: 0 bases; junction bases outside the gene matches: 5. As regards this clone: The antigen is unknown.

The chain employs TRBV5-1 and TRBJ2-1, with 11 bases fitting TRBD2. The material sequenced was peripheral blood, taken 28 days after the second AZD1222 dose. The receptor was derived from an adult who received the AZD1222 COVID-19 vaccine. The CDR3 DNA reads as TGCGCCAGCAGCTCCGTACTAGCGGGAGTCTCCTACAATGAGCAGTTCTTC. It translates to CASSSVLAGVSYNEQFF.